These 27 T cell receptor beta chains share one sample of origin, sequenced in a study of identical twins. MiXCR was run by TCRdb on the 5' RACE reads, yielding one entry per CDR3 protein. The profile shows 1.5 million to 2 million distinct CDR3 sequences, about 32% of them singletons. Sequencing was done on a sample of cord blood. These receptors were collected from a newborn girl in good health.

The chain couples TRBV6-6 to TRBJ2-4; 8 bases are shared with TRBD1. The last part of the DNA fits TRBJ2-7 better; the J call may be wrong. CDR1 and CDR2 (germline): MNHNY, SVGAGI (reference sequence). The CDR3 runs 17 residues. The CDR3 nucleotides read TGTGCCAGCAGACTCGGGACCGGGACAGGTGATCGCCACGAGCAGTACTTC. Translation: CASRLGTGTGDRHEQYF.

The chain couples TRBV5-1 to TRBJ2-1; TRBD1 matches at 7 bases. With 0 bases clipped from V and 9 bases from J, the junction kept 12 bases outside the gene matches. The germline gives CDR1 SGHRS, CDR2 YFSETQ. The CDR3 runs to 16 residues. The DNA for the CDR3 is TGCGCCAGCAGCTTGGTTCGGGACAGACCCTCGGGTGAGCAGTTCTTC. Residues: CASSLVRDRPSGEQFF.

The sample holds many counts of this clonotype. The chain has TRBV24-1 and TRBJ2-7; TRBD2 aligns across 9 bases. Germline loops: CDR1 KGHDR, CDR2 SFDVKD. With 10 bases clipped from V and 0 bases from J, the junction kept 15 bases outside the gene matches. There are 17 residues in the CDR3. CDR3 nucleotides: TGTGCCACTCCTAGCGGGAAAATAACCCCCCGCTCCTACGAGCAGTACTTC. This encodes CATPSGKITPRSYEQYF.

This chain links TRBV11-1 with TRBJ2-2; 8 bases fit TRBD1. The V gene's germline CDR1 is SGHAT and CDR2 FQDESV (reference sequence). The junction had 6 bases not matched to a gene; V was cut back by 5 bases and J by 4 bases. The CDR3 runs 15 residues. CDR3: CASSLSTGVTGELFF. The CDR3 DNA reads as TGTGCCAGCAGCCTCTCGACAGGGGTCACCGGGGAGCTGTTTTTT.

This clonotype occurred a few times. This chain uses TRBV5-6 with TRBJ1-1, with D maybe TRBD1 (5 bases). The CDR3 runs to 16 residues. V was cut by 1 base and J by 1 base, with 14 bases left in between. Germline values: CDR1 SGHDT, CDR2 YYEEEE. This CDR3 reads CASSLIGARKNTEAFF. The CDR3 coding sequence is TGTGCCAGCAGCTTGATAGGGGCGCGGAAGAACACTGAAGCTTTCTTT.

This clonotype was picked up many times. The chain has TRBV7-2 and TRBJ2-1, with 7 bases identical to TRBD2. The germline V gene has CDR1 SGHTA and CDR2 FQGNSA. The trim removed 1 base at V and 4 bases at J, leaving 4 bases unmatched. CDR3 size: 15 residues. The CDR3 is CASSLDSGAYNEQFF. CDR3 DNA sequence: TGTGCCAGCAGCTTAGACAGCGGGGCTTACAATGAGCAGTTCTTC. The full variable domain, rest sourced from reference TRBV7-2 and TRBJ2-1, is GAGVSQSPSNKVTEKGKDVELRCDPISGHTALYWYRQSLGQGLEFLIYFQGNSAPDKSGLPSDRFSAERTGGSVSTLTIQRTQQEDSAVYLCASSLDSGAYNEQFFGPGTRLTVL.

The chain uses TRBV4-1 and TRBJ1-4; 9 bases match TRBD1. Trimming at V came to 1 base and at J to 6 bases, leaving 9 bases not matched to a gene. This CDR3 spans 17 amino acids. Germline V lookup: CDR1 MGHRA, CDR2 YSYEKL. This CDR3 reads CASSQVAARDRDEKLFF. CDR3 in DNA: TGCGCCAGCAGCCAAGTCGCGGCTCGGGACAGGGATGAAAAACTGTTTTTT.

This sequence joins TRBV18 and TRBJ2-2; 8 bases agree with TRBD2. The CDR3 loop spans 18 amino acids. V gave up 2 bases and J gave up 3 bases; unmatched junction bases: 11. The V gene's germline CDR1 is KGHSH and CDR2 LQKENI. The CDR3 DNA sequence: TGTGCCAGCTCACCAATCGGGAGGGCCGGAGTAGACACCGGGGAGCTGTTTTTT. Protein product: CASSPIGRAGVDTGELFF. Based on the CDR3 plus reference TRBV18 and TRBJ2-2, the full variable domain is NAGVMQNPRHLVRRRGQEARLRCSPMKGHSHVYWYRQLPEEGLKFMVYLQKENIIDESGMPKERFSAEFPKEGPSILRIQQVVRGDSAAYFCASSPIGRAGVDTGELFFGEGSRLTVL.

The chain combines TRBV6-5 with TRBJ2-2; D is possibly TRBD1 (5 bases). With 8 bases removed from V and 4 bases from J, the gap between germline ends came to 11 bases. The CDR3 sequence is 13 residues long. CDR1 and CDR2 (germline): MNHEY, SVGAGI. CDR3 nucleotides: TGTGCCAGCCCAACTCAGGGCACCGGGGAGCTGTTTTTT. Its translation: CASPTQGTGELFF.

This clonotype occurred many times. The chain recombines TRBV11-2 with TRBJ2-7; D gene uncertain. This CDR3 is built from 13 residues. Germline loops: CDR1 SGHAT, CDR2 FQNNGV. V was clipped by 4 bases and J by 2 bases, with 9 bases between them. The CDR3 is CASSSLRAYEQYF. DNA for the CDR3: TGTGCCAGCAGCTCCCTTCGTGCCTACGAGCAGTACTTC.

The V call is TRBV15, the J call TRBJ1-4; possibly TRBD1 for D (5 bases). Germline loops: CDR1 LNHNV, CDR2 YYDKDF (reference sequence). This CDR3 has 15 amino acids. The V end lost 0 bases, the J end lost 3 bases, and 8 bases lay between the germline ends. CDR3 nucleotides: TGTGCCACCAGCAGAGACGGACAATCTAATGAAAAACTGTTTTTT. Translating gives CATSRDGQSNEKLFF. Full variable domain (rest looked up from reference TRBV15 and TRBJ1-4): DAMVIQNPRYQVTQFGKPVTLSCSQTLNHNVMYWYQQKSSQAPKLLFHYYDKDFNNEADTPDNFQSRRPNTSFCFLDIRSPGLGDTAMYLCATSRDGQSNEKLFFGSGTQLSVL.

The chain joins TRBV5-1 to TRBJ2-5; TRBD1 or TRBD2 may be the D gene (6 bases each). The V gene's germline CDR1 is SGHRS and CDR2 YFSETQ. V was clipped by 4 bases and J by 4 bases, with 20 bases between them. This CDR3 region has 16 residues. The CDR3 reads CASSPGVRGHGETQYF. The CDR3, as DNA: TGCGCCAGCAGCCCGGGGGTCAGGGGACACGGAGAGACCCAGTACTTC.

This clonotype occurred a few times. The rearrangement joins TRBV15 to TRBJ2-3; tentative D call: TRBD1 (6 bases). Trimming pared 0 bases from V and 1 base from J, leaving 8 bases between. The CDR3 is 15 residues long. Germline loops: CDR1 LNHNV, CDR2 YYDKDF (reference sequence). CDR3 DNA: TGTGCCACCAGCAGAGATTGGACAGGCACAGATACGCAGTATTTT. Amino acid sequence: CATSRDWTGTDTQYF.

This clonotype was found a few times. The chain recombines TRBV7-9 with TRBJ1-2; 7 nucleotides line up with TRBD1. Germline V gene data show CDR1 as SEHNR and CDR2 as FQNEAQ (reference sequence). Unmatched junction bases numbered 9, after V lost 1 base and J lost 4 bases. The CDR3 has 16 amino acids. CDR3 protein: CASSLDDREWGYGYTF. DNA of the CDR3: TGTGCCAGCAGCTTAGATGACAGGGAATGGGGCTATGGCTACACCTTC.

The genes are TRBV6-5 and TRBJ2-2; 8 bases are shared with TRBD1. Germline V gene data show CDR1 as MNHEY and CDR2 as SVGAGI. The CDR3 sequence is 16 residues long. Trimming at V came to 2 bases and at J to 2 bases, leaving 4 bases not matched to a gene. The CDR3 loop reads CASSYLGQVNTGELFF. The CDR3 DNA reads TGTGCCAGCAGTTACCTGGGACAGGTCAACACCGGGGAGCTGTTTTTT.

The CDR3 sequence is CSARGFWGQGYGYTF. In DNA form, the CDR3 reads TGCAGTGCTAGGGGTTTCTGGGGACAGGGCTATGGCTACACCTTC. V and J are TRBV20-1 and TRBJ1-2; TRBD1 matches 9 bases. The CDR3 has 15 amino acids. J gave up 4 bases and V 3 bases, and 9 bases lay outside the gene matches. Germline CDR1 and CDR2: DFQATT and SNEGSKA (reference sequence).

The rearrangement uses TRBV6-2 or TRBV6-3 and TRBJ2-5, with 9 bases fitting TRBD2. The CDR3 runs to 12 residues. Germline V gene lookup returns CDR1 MNHEY and CDR2 SVGEGT. V was clipped by 0 bases and J by 12 bases; unmatched bases: 2. In nucleotides, the CDR3 is TGTGCCAGCAGTTACTCTCAGCGGGGGGAGTACTTC. Amino acids: CASSYSQRGEYF.

The V call is TRBV7-2, the J call TRBJ2-7, with no clear D. The CDR3 covers 12 residues. V was shortened by 1 base and J by 9 bases, with 10 bases between the two germline ends. Germline CDR1 is SGHTA and CDR2 is FQGNSA. The CDR3 DNA is TGTGCCAGCAGCTTAGAGGTCAGCCGGCAGTACTTC. It translates to CASSLEVSRQYF.

This clonotype was counted a single time. The genes are TRBV27 and TRBJ2-5, with D perhaps TRBD1 (6 bases). The germline V and J ends were trimmed by 0 bases and 11 bases, with 25 bases remaining between them. CDR1 and CDR2 (germline): MNHEY, SMNVEV (reference sequence). The length of the CDR3 is 17 residues. The CDR3 coding sequence is TGTGCCAGCAGTTTATCTATTGTCAGGGGCAAGTTCAATGAGCAGTACTTC. Residues: CASSLSIVRGKFNEQYF.

As concerns this clonotype: Germline and junction disagree at one end, which may indicate a read error. The J gene is TRBJ2-3, the V gene TRBV4-2, with D unresolved. This CDR3 contains 13 residues. The V gene's germline CDR1 is LGHNA and CDR2 YNFKEQ. The CDR3 bases are TGTGCCGGCAGCCAAGACGGGACAGATACGCAGTATTTT. This codes for CAGSQDGTDTQYF.

This clonotype has just a few counts. This chain uses TRBV12-3 or TRBV12-4 with TRBJ1-1, with D unresolved. The CDR3 extends over 14 amino acids. Deletions cut 3 bases from V and 0 bases from J, with 8 bases between. Here the CDR3 reads CASSLTKMNTEAFF. The DNA of the CDR3 is TGTGCCAGCAGTTTGACTAAGATGAACACTGAAGCTTTCTTT.

This clonotype was observed once. The chain uses TRBV14 and TRBJ1-5, with D hard to call. CDR3 length equals 17 residues. CDR1 and CDR2 (germline): SGHDN, FVKESK. V was clipped by 1 base and J by 1 base, with 14 bases between them. The CDR3 here is CASSQAHPGPSNQPQHF. CDR3 nucleotide sequence: TGTGCCAGCAGCCAAGCCCACCCGGGCCCAAGCAATCAGCCCCAGCATTTT.

This clonotype was seen a few times. Since a much larger clone is just one base distant, this may be a read error. The rearrangement joins TRBV29-1 to TRBJ2-1, with 9 bases that match TRBD1. The CDR3 totals 13 residues. V lost 7 bases to trimming and J lost 0 bases; unmatched junction nucleotides: 1. In germline, CDR1 is SQVTM, CDR2 ANQGSEA. The CDR3 DNA is TGCAGCGAGACAGGGGGCTCCTACAATGAGCAGTTCTTC. Translation: CSETGGSYNEQFF.

The rearrangement joins TRBV29-1 to TRBJ1-1; D remains unclear. This CDR3 has 13 amino acids. Germline CDR1 and CDR2: SQVTM and ANQGSEA. V was cut by 4 bases and J by 3 bases, with 12 bases left in between. In DNA, the CDR3 is TGCAGCGTTGCTCGGGGTACGGACACTGAAGCTTTCTTT. Its translation is CSVARGTDTEAFF.

The chain is built from TRBV7-2 and TRBJ2-7; 8 bases fit TRBD2. The J segment lost 3 bases and the V segment lost 5 bases, leaving 9 bases of the junction unmatched. CDR1 is SGHTA and CDR2 is FQGNSA in the germline V gene. The CDR3 sequence is 15 residues long. The CDR3 protein is CASSVPYSGIYEQYF. The DNA of the CDR3 is TGTGCCAGCAGCGTCCCCTATAGCGGGATCTACGAGCAGTACTTC.

This sequence joins TRBV2 and TRBJ2-7; D is possibly TRBD1 or TRBD2 (5 bases each). This CDR3 has 16 residues. Germline lookup yields CDR1 SNHLY and CDR2 FYNNEI. V was pared by 5 bases and J by 2 bases, with 19 bases between. CDR3 sequence: CASSLSRGEETYEQYF. For the CDR3, the DNA is TGTGCCAGCAGTCTTAGCCGAGGGGAAGAAACCTACGAGCAGTACTTC.

The V gene is TRBV25-1, the J gene TRBJ2-7; TRBD2 aligns across 11 bases. Germline values: CDR1 MGHDK, CDR2 SYGVNS. The CDR3 is 18 residues long. V shed 3 bases, J shed 6 bases, and the junction held 16 bases outside the gene matches. This CDR3 is CASSDTKLAGVRLGEQYF. DNA for the CDR3: TGTGCCAGCAGTGACACCAAACTAGCGGGAGTTCGGCTTGGCGAGCAGTACTTC.